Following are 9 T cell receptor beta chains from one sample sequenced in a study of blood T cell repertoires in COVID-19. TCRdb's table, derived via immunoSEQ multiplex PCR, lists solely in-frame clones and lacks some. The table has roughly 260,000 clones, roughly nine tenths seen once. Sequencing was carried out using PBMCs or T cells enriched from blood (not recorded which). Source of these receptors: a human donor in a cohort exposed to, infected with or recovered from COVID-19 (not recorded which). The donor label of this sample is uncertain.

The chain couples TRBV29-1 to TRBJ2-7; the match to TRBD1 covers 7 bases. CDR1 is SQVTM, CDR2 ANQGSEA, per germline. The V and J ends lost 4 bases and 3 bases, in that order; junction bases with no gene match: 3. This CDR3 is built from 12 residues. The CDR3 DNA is TGCAGCGTTGGACGGGACAGCTACGAGCAGTACTTC. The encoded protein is CSVGRDSYEQYF.

The chain's CDR3 is CASSATGTGGKEKLFF. The CDR3 bases are TGTGCCAGCAGCGCGACCGGGACAGGGGGCAAGGAAAAACTGTTTTTT. The chain links TRBV9 to TRBJ1-4, with TRBD1 matching over 12 bases. Looked up from germline, CDR1 is SGDLS and CDR2 is YYNGEE. CDR3 size: 16 residues. The V and J ends lost 3 bases and 8 bases, in that order; junction bases with no gene match: 8.

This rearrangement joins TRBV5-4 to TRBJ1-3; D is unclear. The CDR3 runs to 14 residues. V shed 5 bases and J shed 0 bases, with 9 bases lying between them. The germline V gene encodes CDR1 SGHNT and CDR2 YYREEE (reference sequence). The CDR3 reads CASSLRGSGNTIYF. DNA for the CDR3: TGTGCCAGCAGTCTTCGGGGCTCTGGAAACACCATATATTTT.

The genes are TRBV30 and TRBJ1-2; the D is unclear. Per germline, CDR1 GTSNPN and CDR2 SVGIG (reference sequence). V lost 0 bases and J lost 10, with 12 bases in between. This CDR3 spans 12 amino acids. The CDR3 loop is CAWSVLPQVYTF. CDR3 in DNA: TGTGCCTGGAGTGTACTACCTCAAGTCTACACCTTC. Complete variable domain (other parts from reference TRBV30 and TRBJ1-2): SQTIHQWPATLVQPVGSPLSLECTVEGTSNPNLYWYRQAAGRGLQLLFYSVGIGQISSEVPQNLSASRPQDRQFILSSKKLLLSDSGFYLCAWSVLPQVYTFGSGTRLTVV.

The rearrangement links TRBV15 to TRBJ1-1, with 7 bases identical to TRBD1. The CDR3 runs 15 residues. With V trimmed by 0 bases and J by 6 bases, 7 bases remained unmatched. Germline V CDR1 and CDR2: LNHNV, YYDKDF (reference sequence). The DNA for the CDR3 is TGTGCCACCAGCAGAGACACCCACAGGGGATCTGAAGCTTTCTTT. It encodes CATSRDTHRGSEAFF.

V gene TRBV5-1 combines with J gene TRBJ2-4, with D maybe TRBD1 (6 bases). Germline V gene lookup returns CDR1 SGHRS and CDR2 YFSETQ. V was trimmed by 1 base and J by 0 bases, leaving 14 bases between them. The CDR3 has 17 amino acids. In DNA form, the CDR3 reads TGCGCCAGCAGCTTGTCCCAGGGGATGATAGCCAAAAACATTCAGTACTTC. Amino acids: CASSLSQGMIAKNIQYF.

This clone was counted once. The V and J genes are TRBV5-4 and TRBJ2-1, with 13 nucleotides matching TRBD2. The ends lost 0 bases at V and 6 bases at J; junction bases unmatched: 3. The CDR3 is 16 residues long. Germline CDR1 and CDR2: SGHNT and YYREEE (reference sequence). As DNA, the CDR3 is TGTGCCAGCAGCTTGGGGACTAGCGGGGGACTCAATGAGCAGTTCTTC. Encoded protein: CASSLGTSGGLNEQFF.

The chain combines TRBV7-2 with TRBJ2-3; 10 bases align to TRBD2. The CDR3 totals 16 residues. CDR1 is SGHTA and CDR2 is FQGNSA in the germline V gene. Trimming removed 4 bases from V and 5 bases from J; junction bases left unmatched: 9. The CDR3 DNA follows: TGTGCCAGCAGCTCGAGTAGCGGGGGGCAGGGAGATACGCAGTATTTT. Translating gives CASSSSSGGQGDTQYF.

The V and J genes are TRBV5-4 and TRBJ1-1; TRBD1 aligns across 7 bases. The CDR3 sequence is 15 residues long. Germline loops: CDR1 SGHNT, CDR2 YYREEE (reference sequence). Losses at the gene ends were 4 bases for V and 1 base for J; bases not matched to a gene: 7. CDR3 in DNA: TGTGCCAGCAGCCCCCTCACAGGGGCGAACACTGAAGCTTTCTTT. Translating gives CASSPLTGANTEAFF.